The 15 T cell receptor beta chains below come from one sample, sequenced in a study of T-cell reconstitution after alpha-beta-depleted transplantation in children (dated by TCRdb to about 2016). Libraries were prepared through PCR. The instrument given in TCRdb is Illumina HiSeq 2500. To normalize quantification of the TCRbeta repertoire, the TCR libraries were built with molecular barcoding that relied on unique molecular identifiers. The public reads were run again by TCRdb, first through fastp at Q25 and then through MiXCR, and only productive beta chains were kept. Rows matching on CDR3 protein sequence are summarized as one entry with the most common DNA and genes. In all, the sample holds roughly 220,000 distinct CDR3 sequences, and more than 10% of those were seen once. The top ten clones comprise approximately 2.4% of the sample. Material: PBMCs from the stem cell graft donor, obtained from the stem cell graft. These TCRs come from a human donor who donated a stem cell graft to a child with acute lymphoblastic leukemia.

This clonotype was detected many times. The V gene is TRBV5-5, the J gene TRBJ1-3, with 9 bases that match TRBD1. The germline V gene encodes CDR1 SGHKS and CDR2 YYEKEE (reference sequence). Losses at the gene ends were 2 bases for V and 0 bases for J; bases not matched to a gene: 3. The CDR3 has 16 residues. The CDR3 sequence is CASSFRDRVSGNTIYF. The CDR3 nucleotides are TGTGCCAGCAGCTTCCGGGACAGGGTCTCTGGAAACACCATATATTTT. Variable domain in full (rest from reference TRBV5-5 and TRBJ1-3): DAGVTQSPTHLIKTRGQQVTLRCSPISGHKSVSWYQQVLGQGPQFIFQYYEKEERGRGNFPDRFSARQFPNYSSELNVNALLLGDSALYLCASSFRDRVSGNTIYFGEGSWLTVV.

This clonotype appeared many times. This chain connects TRBV7-3 to TRBJ1-3; a possible D gene is TRBD1 (6 bases). Germline V gene data show CDR1 as SGHTA and CDR2 as FQGTGA. The CDR3 extends over 16 amino acids. V lost 5 bases to trimming and J lost 0 bases, with 14 bases between them. The CDR3 reads CASSDFSGDSGNTIYF. CDR3 nucleotides: TGTGCCAGCAGCGATTTTTCAGGGGACTCTGGAAACACCATATATTTT.

There are many counts of this clonotype. The V and J genes are TRBV7-9 and TRBJ2-1, with TRBD2 as a possible D gene (5 bases). CDR3 length: 15 amino acids. Deletions cut 5 bases from V and 2 bases from J, with 13 bases between. Germline V gives CDR1 SEHNR, CDR2 FQNEAQ (reference sequence). Here the CDR3 DNA reads TGTGCCAGCAGCCCCCGAGGGCCCCCCTACAATGAGCAGTTCTTC. The encoded protein is CASSPRGPPYNEQFF.

Many counts were recorded for this clonotype. The rearrangement uses TRBV3-1 and TRBJ1-1; D not resolved. With 7 bases removed from V and 1 base from J, the gap between germline ends came to 13 bases. Germline loops: CDR1 LGHDT, CDR2 YNNKEL (reference sequence). CDR3 size: 14 residues. Here the CDR3 reads CASKDRGWNTEAFF. The CDR3 DNA reads TGTGCCAGCAAGGACCGCGGGTGGAACACTGAAGCTTTCTTT.

This clonotype was seen at least ten times. The chain is built from TRBV7-9 and TRBJ2-7, with D tentatively TRBD1 (5 bases). Trimming removed 1 base at V and 6 bases at J, with 13 bases between. The germline gives CDR1 SEHNR, CDR2 FQNEAQ (reference sequence). The CDR3 length is 14 residues. The CDR3 nucleotides are TGTGCCAGCAGCTTAGATGGCAGGGTTAGCGAGCAGTACTTC. Its translation is CASSLDGRVSEQYF.

This clonotype was seen repeatedly, ten times or more. This chain connects TRBV6-2 or TRBV6-3 to TRBJ2-2; TRBD1 agrees at 8 bases. This CDR3 is built from 16 residues. CDR1 is MNHEY, CDR2 SVGEGT, per germline. V gave up 0 bases and J gave up 4 bases; unmatched junction bases: 4. The CDR3 region is CASSYSSDRGTGELFF. CDR3 coding DNA: TGTGCCAGCAGTTACTCTTCTGACAGGGGCACCGGGGAGCTGTTTTTT.

In its sample, this clonotype was seen many times. The chain links TRBV7-2 to TRBJ1-1, with D unresolved. Germline V CDR1 and CDR2: SGHTA, FQGNSA. V was shortened by 4 bases and J by 5 bases, with 14 bases between the two germline ends. CDR3 length: 14 residues. In nucleotides, the CDR3 is TGTGCCAGCAGCTCTAGGAGGGTAGAGACTGAAGCTTTCTTT. Residues: CASSSRRVETEAFF.

The table lists this clonotype with many counts. CDR3 sequence: CSAMTGPDTQYF. Written as DNA, the CDR3 is TGCAGCGCCATGACAGGGCCAGATACGCAGTATTTT. V usage is TRBV29-1 and J usage is TRBJ2-3, with TRBD1 matching over 7 bases. The CDR3 runs to 12 residues. V lost 7 bases to trimming and J lost 4 bases; unmatched junction nucleotides: 5. The V gene's germline CDR1 is SQVTM and CDR2 ANQGSEA.

This clonotype was detected ten times or more. CDR3 nucleotide sequence: TGTGCCATCAGTGAGCCCCGGGGTGGACGGGTCAACACCGGGGAGCTGTTTTTT. It encodes CAISEPRGGRVNTGELFF. The chain is built from TRBV10-3 and TRBJ2-2; perhaps TRBD2 as D (5 bases). V dropped 2 bases and J dropped 2 bases, with 18 bases sitting between them. This CDR3 contains 18 residues. The germline V gene encodes CDR1 ENHRY and CDR2 SYGVKD.

This clonotype was picked up many times. The J gene is TRBJ2-7, the V gene TRBV10-3, with TRBD1 as a possible D gene (6 bases). From germline, CDR1 is ENHRY and CDR2 SYGVKD. Deletions cut 6 bases from V and 6 bases from J, with 12 bases between. The CDR3 extends over 12 amino acids. CDR3 sequence (DNA): TGTGCCATCAGCACAGGGATTCGCGAGCAGTACTTC. It yields the protein CAISTGIREQYF.

The rearrangement links TRBV28 to TRBJ1-1; 11 positions agree with TRBD1. V was pared by 5 bases and J by 3 bases, with 5 bases of the junction left unmatched. This CDR3 contains 15 residues. Germline assignment: CDR1 MDHEN and CDR2 SYDVKM. The CDR3 DNA follows: TGTGCCAGCAGTGGGAGGGACAGGGGGTACACTGAAGCTTTCTTT. It encodes CASSGRDRGYTEAFF.

This clonotype was seen repeatedly, ten times or more. The CDR3 sequence: CASSQQAANTEAFF. The CDR3 DNA reads as TGCGCCAGCAGCCAACAGGCAGCTAACACTGAAGCTTTCTTT. The chain couples TRBV4-3 to TRBJ1-1; D gene ambiguous. The CDR3 covers 14 residues. Looked up from germline, CDR1 is LGHNA and CDR2 is YSLEER. V was clipped by 2 bases and J by 2 bases, with 9 bases between them.

Worth noting for this clonotype: This clone may be a read error of a much larger clone one base away. The chain recombines TRBV6-5 with TRBJ2-7; no reliable D call. CDR3 length: 14 residues. The germline gives CDR1 MNHEY, CDR2 SVGAGI. The CDR3: CTSSYSNQRYEQYF. CDR3 DNA sequence: TGTACCAGCAGTTACTCGAATCAGCGCTACGAGCAGTACTTC.

This clonotype was recorded many times. This chain joins TRBV4-2 and TRBJ2-1; D could derive from TRBD1 or TRBD2 (5 bases each). The germline V and J ends were trimmed by 1 base and 7 bases, with 11 bases remaining between them. This CDR3 is built from 14 residues. Germline V gene lookup returns CDR1 LGHNA and CDR2 YNFKEQ. CDR3 amino acids: CASSQGEGENEQFF. As DNA, the CDR3 is TGTGCCAGCAGCCAAGGAGAAGGGGAGAATGAGCAGTTCTTC.

This clonotype was counted many times. The V and J genes are TRBV5-1 and TRBJ2-1, with D uncertain. The V and J ends lost 4 bases and 5 bases respectively, with 10 bases between them. The CDR3 consists of 13 residues. CDR1 and CDR2 (germline): SGHRS, YFSETQ. This CDR3 is CASSPSPDNEQFF. CDR3 nucleotide sequence: TGCGCCAGCAGCCCGTCCCCGGACAATGAGCAGTTCTTC.